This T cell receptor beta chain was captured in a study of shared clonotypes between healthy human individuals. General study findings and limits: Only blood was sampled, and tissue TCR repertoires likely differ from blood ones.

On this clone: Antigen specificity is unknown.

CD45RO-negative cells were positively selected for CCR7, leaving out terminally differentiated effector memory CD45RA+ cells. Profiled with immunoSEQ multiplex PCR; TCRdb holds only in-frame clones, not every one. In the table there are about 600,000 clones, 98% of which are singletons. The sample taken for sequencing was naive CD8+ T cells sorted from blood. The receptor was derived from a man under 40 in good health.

The CDR3 DNA follows: TGTGCCAGCAGTGAAGGGGATTTTTCCCAGCCCCAGCATTTT. Translation: CASSEGDFSQPQHF. The V call is TRBV27, the J call TRBJ1-5; weak D call: TRBD1 (5 bases). The germline V gene has CDR1 MNHEY and CDR2 SMNVEV (reference sequence). The CDR3 spans 14 residues. V lost 5 bases, J lost 7 bases, and 15 bases lay in between.